A selection of T cell receptor beta chains follows, all from one sample in a study of T-cell reconstitution after alpha-beta-depleted transplantation in children. TCRdb reprocessed the PCR reads via MiXCR and lists one record per CDR3 protein. This table has some 600,000 distinct CDR3 sequences, 13% appearing once. The material was PBMCs, mostly from graft donor cells, obtained 360 days after TCRalphabeta/CD19-depleted stem cell transplant. These receptors were obtained from a male patient younger than 18 who had a stem cell transplant for acute myeloid leukemia, so the T cells may come from the graft donor. The CDR3 runs from the conserved cysteine through the conserved F or W. D genes are given only for firm matches. Rows give clone size only sometimes, using once, few, many, or a class for an expanded clone.

d_call	v_call	clone_size	j_call	cdr3_nt	cdr3_aa
TRBD2	TRBV20-1	-	TRBJ2-7	TGCAGTGCCACTGGGACTAGCGGCCACTACGAGCAGTACTTC	CSATGTSGHYEQYF
TRBD1	TRBV12-3/TRBV12-4	-	TRBJ1-2	TGTGCCAGCAGTTTAAGGACAGGGCAAAACTATGGCTACACCTTC	CASSLRTGQNYGYTF
TRBD2	TRBV5-1	many	TRBJ2-1	TGCGCCAGCAGCTACGGAGGGCTAGCGGGATACAATGAGCAGTTCTTC	CASSYGGLAGYNEQFF
-	TRBV27	few	TRBJ2-7	TGTGCCAGCAGTTATGCAGGGTCGACCTACGAGCAGTACTTC	CASSYAGSTYEQYF
TRBD1	TRBV7-8	-	TRBJ2-2	TGTGCCAGCAGCCCACACAGGGGAACCGGGGAGCTGTTTTTT	CASSPHRGTGELFF
-	TRBV6-2/TRBV6-3	-	TRBJ2-7	TGTGCCAGCAGCTTCAGCCGGGACGCCGGGAATCCCTACGAGCAGTACTTC	CASSFSRDAGNPYEQYF
TRBD2	TRBV28	-	TRBJ2-7	TGTGCCAGCAGTCCGCTGGCGGGAGGGCGTTCTGCCTACGAGCAGTACTTC	CASSPLAGGRSAYEQYF
-	TRBV5-1	-	TRBJ2-7	TGCGCCAGCAGCTTGTTGGGGTTAGCGGACCTCTACGAGCAGTACTTC	CASSLLGLADLYEQYF
TRBD2	TRBV28	-	TRBJ2-7	TGTGCCAGCAGCCTATTTGGGCTAGCGGGAGGGCCTTACTACGAGCAGTACTTC	CASSLFGLAGGPYYEQYF
-	TRBV7-9	many	TRBJ2-5	TGTGCCAGCAGCCGCGGTGGGGGGCCCCAGTACTTC	CASSRGGGPQYF
-	TRBV6-2/TRBV6-3	-	TRBJ2-7	TGTGCCAGCAGTTCTCAGGGATACGAGCTGTACTTC	CASSSQGYELYF
TRBD1	TRBV27	-	TRBJ1-5	TGTGCCAGCAGGGACAGGTGGGATCAGCCCCAGCATTTT	CASRDRWDQPQHF
-	TRBV30	-	TRBJ2-7	TGTGCCTGGAGTGTAAGTGGGAGCTACGAGCAGTACTTC	CAWSVSGSYEQYF
-	TRBV14	-	TRBJ2-1	TGTGCCAGCAGCTTACTCTCGGGACCCAATGAGCAGTTCTTC	CASSLLSGPNEQFF
TRBD1	TRBV20-1	-	TRBJ2-7	TGCAGTGGGGACAGGGGGCGAGAGCAGTACTTC	CSGDRGREQYF
-	TRBV7-9	few	TRBJ2-5	TGTGCCAGCAGTGTAACGTCGGGGACCCAGTACTTC	CASSVTSGTQYF
TRBD1	TRBV7-9	-	TRBJ2-7	TGTGCCACCCCGGGGACAGGGATTTACGAGCAGTACTTC	CATPGTGIYEQYF
TRBD1	TRBV6-5	-	TRBJ1-2	TGTGCCAGCAGTTACTCGACTAGAACAGGGGAAGGCTACACCTTC	CASSYSTRTGEGYTF
TRBD2	TRBV7-6	-	TRBJ2-2	TGTGCCAGCAGCTTAGACTCACTAGCGGGAGCTGGCGGGGAGCTGTTTTTT	CASSLDSLAGAGGELFF
TRBD2	TRBV4-3	-	TRBJ2-2	TGCGCCAGCAGCCAAGATCGCCTAGCGGAAAAGACCGGGGAGCTGTTTTTT	CASSQDRLAEKTGELFF
TRBD2	TRBV5-1	-	TRBJ2-5	TGCGCCAGCAGCTTTATTCTAGCGGCTATCCAAGAGACCCAGTACTTC	CASSFILAAIQETQYF
-	TRBV21-1	many	TRBJ2-2	TGTGCCAGCAGTCCGATTGGGGAGCTGTTTTTT	CASSPIGELFF
-	TRBV11-2	many	TRBJ2-5	TGTGCCAGCAGCTTAAAAACAGCTCAAGAGACCCAGTACTTC	CASSLKTAQETQYF
-	TRBV12-3/TRBV12-4	few	TRBJ2-1	TGTGCCAGCAGCCAAGACTGGAGTGGTGAGCAGTTCTTC	CASSQDWSGEQFF
-	TRBV20-1	-	TRBJ2-2	TGCAGTGCTAGAGATCGGGGTCGAGGGGACACCGGGGAGCTGTTTTTT	CSARDRGRGDTGELFF
TRBD2	TRBV15	-	TRBJ2-7	TGTGCCACCAGCAGAGGCCAACTAGCGGGAGGTACCGTCGGCGGCTACGAGCAGTACTTC	CATSRGQLAGGTVGGYEQYF
-	TRBV12-3/TRBV12-4	-	TRBJ2-7	TGTGCCAGCAGTTTAGCGGCGACAGGTGGGTTAGTTGGGCAGTACTTC	CASSLAATGGLVGQYF
-	TRBV11-1	-	TRBJ1-6	TGTGCCAGCAGCTTAGCGAATCACGACCCCTTCCTTGACAAGAGCTCCTATAATTCACCCCTCCACTTT	CASSLANHDPFLDKSSYNSPLHF
-	TRBV5-4	many	TRBJ2-5	TGTGCCAGCAGCTTGGACCTAGCACGGGGAGAGACCCAGTACTTC	CASSLDLARGETQYF
TRBD2	TRBV9	-	TRBJ2-7	TGTGCCAGCAGCGAACTGGCGGGAGGTAAAGAGCAGTACTTC	CASSELAGGKEQYF
TRBD2	TRBV12-3/TRBV12-4	few	TRBJ2-3	TGTGCCAGCAGTCCCGCTCCGGGACTAGGGCCAGATACGCAGTATTTT	CASSPAPGLGPDTQYF
-	TRBV6-5	many	TRBJ1-2	TGTGCCAGCAGGCCACAGGGACCCCGGGAATATGGCTACACCTTC	CASRPQGPREYGYTF
TRBD2	TRBV7-3	-	TRBJ2-2	TGTGCCAGCTCGAGCGGGACCCACGGGACCGGGGAGCTGTTTTTT	CASSSGTHGTGELFF
-	TRBV30	-	TRBJ2-3	TGTGCCTGGAGAGGCTCTAGGTTGGATACGCAGTATTTT	CAWRGSRLDTQYF
-	TRBV28	-	TRBJ2-5	TGTGCCAGCAGTTTATTAGTCGTGCAGTACTTC	CASSLLVVQYF
TRBD2	TRBV12-3/TRBV12-4	-	TRBJ2-1	TGTGCCAGCAGTTCCCCGGGACTAGCGGAAAGCTCCTACAATGAGCAGTTCTTC	CASSSPGLAESSYNEQFF
TRBD2	TRBV29-1	many	TRBJ2-7	TGCAGCGTTGGAGCTAGCGGGATGGATTACGAGCAGTACTTC	CSVGASGMDYEQYF
-	TRBV28	many	TRBJ1-2	TGTGCCAGCAGTTGGGGGGGGGACTCCAATGGCTACACCTTC	CASSWGGDSNGYTF
TRBD1	TRBV19	few	TRBJ1-1	TGTGCCAGTAGTATGAGGGACAGACCGAACACTGAAGCTTTCTTT	CASSMRDRPNTEAFF
TRBD2	TRBV7-6	few	TRBJ2-2	TGTGCCAGCAGCTTCGGGACTAGCAAAATTCTTACCGGGGAGCTGTTTTTT	CASSFGTSKILTGELFF
TRBD1	TRBV11-3	few	TRBJ2-1	TGTGCCAGCAGCTTAGCCCCGACAGGGGCTGGTGAGCAGTTCTTC	CASSLAPTGAGEQFF
-	TRBV4-3	-	TRBJ2-1	TGCGCCAGCAGCCAAGATGAACCTGGACGACTGACAGGAGACAATGAGCAGTTCTTC	CASSQDEPGRLTGDNEQFF
TRBD2	TRBV7-2	-	TRBJ2-1	TGTGCCAGCAGCTTAGCCCTGGGACTAGCGGGTTCCTACAATGAGCAGTTCTTC	CASSLALGLAGSYNEQFF
TRBD2	TRBV20-1	many	TRBJ2-2	TGCAGTGCTAGTTGTAAGCGGGAGGAACCAGTATTCTCGAACACCGGGGAGCTGTTTTTT	CSASCKREEPVFSNTGELFF
-	TRBV20-1	few	TRBJ1-1	TGCAGTGCTACGGACTTACTGGCAGTGAACACTGAAGCTTTCTTT	CSATDLLAVNTEAFF
TRBD2	TRBV6-4	-	TRBJ2-3	TGTGCCAGCAGTCCCCGAGTATACGGGAGGGCGACTGGGACAGATACGCAGTATTTT	CASSPRVYGRATGTDTQYF
-	TRBV6-4	many	TRBJ2-1	TGTGCCAGCAGTGACTCCGGAAATGAGCAGTTCTTC	CASSDSGNEQFF